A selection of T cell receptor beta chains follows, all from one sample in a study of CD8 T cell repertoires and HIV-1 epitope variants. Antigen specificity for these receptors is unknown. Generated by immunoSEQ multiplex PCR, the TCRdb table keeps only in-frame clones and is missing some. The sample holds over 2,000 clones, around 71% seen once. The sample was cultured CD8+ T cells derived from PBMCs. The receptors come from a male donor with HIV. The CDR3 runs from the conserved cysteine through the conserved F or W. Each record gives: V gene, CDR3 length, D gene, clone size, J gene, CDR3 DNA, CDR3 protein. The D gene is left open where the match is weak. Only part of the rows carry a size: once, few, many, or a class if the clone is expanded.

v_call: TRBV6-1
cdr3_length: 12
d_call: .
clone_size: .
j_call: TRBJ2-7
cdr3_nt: TGTGCCAGCAGTCCGACTGATTACGAGCAGTACTTC
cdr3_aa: CASSPTDYEQYF

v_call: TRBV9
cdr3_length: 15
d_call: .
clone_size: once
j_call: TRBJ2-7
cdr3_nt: TGTGCCAGCAGCGACGACTACCTTGGGAACTACGAGCAGTACTTC
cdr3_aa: CASSDDYLGNYEQYF

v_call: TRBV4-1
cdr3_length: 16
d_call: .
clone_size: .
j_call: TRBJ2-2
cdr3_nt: TGCGCCAGCAGCCAAGGTGATCGTACTAACACCGGGGAGCTGTTTTTT
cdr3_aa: CASSQGDRTNTGELFF

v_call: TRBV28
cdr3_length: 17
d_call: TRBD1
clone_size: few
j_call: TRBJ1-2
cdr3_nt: TGTGCCAGCACCCCCGGGGACAGGGGACCCTACGGCTATGGCTACACCTTC
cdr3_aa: CASTPGDRGPYGYGYTF

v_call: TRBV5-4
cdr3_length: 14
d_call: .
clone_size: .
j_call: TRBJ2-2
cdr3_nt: TGTGCCAGCAGCCCCCTCGGGGACACCGGGGAGCTGTTTTTT
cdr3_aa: CASSPLGDTGELFF

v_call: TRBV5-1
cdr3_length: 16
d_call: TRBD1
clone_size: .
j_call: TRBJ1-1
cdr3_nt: TGCGCCAGCAGCTTCGGGACAGGGGGCTTGAACACTGAAGCTTTCTTT
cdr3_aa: CASSFGTGGLNTEAFF

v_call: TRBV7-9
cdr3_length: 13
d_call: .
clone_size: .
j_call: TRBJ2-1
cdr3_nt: TGTGCCAGCAGCCTTACTGGGTCTCGCGAGCAGTTCTTC
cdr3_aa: CASSLTGSREQFF

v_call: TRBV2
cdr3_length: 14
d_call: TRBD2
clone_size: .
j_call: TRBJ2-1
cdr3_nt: TGTGCCACCTTAGCGGGAGGAGCCTACAATGAGCAGTTCTTC
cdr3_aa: CATLAGGAYNEQFF

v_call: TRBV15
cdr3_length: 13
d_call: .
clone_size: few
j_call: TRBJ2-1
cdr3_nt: TGTGCCACCAGCAGAGAGGCCGTCAATGAGCAGTTCTTC
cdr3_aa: CATSREAVNEQFF

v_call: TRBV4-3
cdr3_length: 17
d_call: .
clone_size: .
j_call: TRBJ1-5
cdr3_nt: TGCGCCAGCAGCCAAGATCTGGCAGGGATTAGCAATCAGCCCCAGCATTTT
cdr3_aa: CASSQDLAGISNQPQHF

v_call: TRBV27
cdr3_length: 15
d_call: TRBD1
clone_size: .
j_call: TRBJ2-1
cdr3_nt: TGTGCCAGCAGCTTAGAAGGGACAGGCTACAATGAGCAGTTCTTC
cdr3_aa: CASSLEGTGYNEQFF

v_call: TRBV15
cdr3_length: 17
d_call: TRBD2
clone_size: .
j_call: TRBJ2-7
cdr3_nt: TGTGCCACCAGCAGAGCAACCTTAGCGGGGGACTCCTACGAGCAGTACTTC
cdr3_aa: CATSRATLAGDSYEQYF

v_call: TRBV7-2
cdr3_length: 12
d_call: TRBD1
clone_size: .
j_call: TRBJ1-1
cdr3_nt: TGTGCCAGCAGCCGACAGGGGCCTGAAGCTTTCTTT
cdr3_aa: CASSRQGPEAFF

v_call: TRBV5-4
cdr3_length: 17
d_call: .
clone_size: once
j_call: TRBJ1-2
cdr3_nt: TGTGCCAGCAGCCCGCCCGGGCAGGCCCTATTTAACTATGGCTACACCTTC
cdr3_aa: CASSPPGQALFNYGYTF

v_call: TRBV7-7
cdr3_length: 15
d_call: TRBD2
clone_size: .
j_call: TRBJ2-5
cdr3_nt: TGTGCTAGCAGCTTAACGGTGGCGGGAGAAGAGACCCAGTACTTC
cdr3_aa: CASSLTVAGEETQYF

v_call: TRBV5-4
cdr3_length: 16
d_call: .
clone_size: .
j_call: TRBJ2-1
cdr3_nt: TGTGCCAGCAGCTTGGCCGTCAGTAGCTCCTACAATGAGCAGTTCTTC
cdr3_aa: CASSLAVSSSYNEQFF

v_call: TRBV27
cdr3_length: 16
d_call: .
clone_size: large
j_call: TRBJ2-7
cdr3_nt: TGTGCCAGCAGTTTATCACAGGGAACCCTCTCCTACGAGCAGTACTTC
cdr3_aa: CASSLSQGTLSYEQYF

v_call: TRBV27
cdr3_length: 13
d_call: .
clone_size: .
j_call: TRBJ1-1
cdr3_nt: TGTGCCAGCAGTCTAGACTGGAACACTGAAGCTTTCTTT
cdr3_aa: CASSLDWNTEAFF

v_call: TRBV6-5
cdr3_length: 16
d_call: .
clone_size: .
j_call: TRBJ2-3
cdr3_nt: TGTGCCAGCAGTTACTCTACGGACCCTCGCACAGATACGCAGTATTTT
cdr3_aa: CASSYSTDPRTDTQYF

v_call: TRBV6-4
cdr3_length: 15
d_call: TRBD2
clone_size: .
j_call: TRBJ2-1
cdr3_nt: TGTGCCAGCAGTGACAGGGCGGGAGATATCGATGAGCAGTTCTTC
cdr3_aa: CASSDRAGDIDEQFF

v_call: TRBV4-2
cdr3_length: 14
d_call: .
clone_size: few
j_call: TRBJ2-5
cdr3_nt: TGTGCCAGCAGCCAAGCGGAGGATCAAGAGACCCAGTACTTC
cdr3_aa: CASSQAEDQETQYF

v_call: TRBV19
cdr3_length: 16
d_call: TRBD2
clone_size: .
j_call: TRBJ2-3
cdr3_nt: TGTGCCAGTATCGGGACTAGCGGGGGGGTCAGAGATACGCAGTATTTT
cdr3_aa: CASIGTSGGVRDTQYF

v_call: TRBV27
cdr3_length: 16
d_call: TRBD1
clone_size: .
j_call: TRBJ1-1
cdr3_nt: TGTGCCAGCAGTCAAAATAGACTGGACAGGGCAGTTGAAGCTTTCTTT
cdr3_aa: CASSQNRLDRAVEAFF

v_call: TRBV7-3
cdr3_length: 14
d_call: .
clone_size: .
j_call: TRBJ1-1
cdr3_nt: TGTGCCAGCAGTCCGGCAGGGGTAGGCACTGAAGCTTTCTTT
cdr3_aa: CASSPAGVGTEAFF

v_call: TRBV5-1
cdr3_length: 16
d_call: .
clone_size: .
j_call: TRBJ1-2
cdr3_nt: TGCGCCAGCAGCTTGACCTCGTCCGGACGCCCCTGGGGCTACACCTTC
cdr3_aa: CASSLTSSGRPWGYTF

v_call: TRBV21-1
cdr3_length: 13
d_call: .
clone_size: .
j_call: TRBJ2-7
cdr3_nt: TGTGCCAGCAGCTTACCAAGCTCCTACGAGCAGTACTTC
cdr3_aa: CASSLPSSYEQYF

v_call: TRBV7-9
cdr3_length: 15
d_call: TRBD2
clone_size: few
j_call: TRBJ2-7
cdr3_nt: TGTGCCAGCAGCTTAGTGGGCGGGGGTGCCTACGAGCAGTACTTC
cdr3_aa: CASSLVGGGAYEQYF

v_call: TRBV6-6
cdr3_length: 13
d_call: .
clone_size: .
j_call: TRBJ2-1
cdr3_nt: TGTGCCAGCAGTCGGGACTCCTACAATGAGCAGTTCTTC
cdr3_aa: CASSRDSYNEQFF

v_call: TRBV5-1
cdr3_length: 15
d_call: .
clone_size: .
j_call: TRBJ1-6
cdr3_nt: TGCGCCAGCAGCTTGAGCGCAGGGTCTAATTCACCCCTCCACTTT
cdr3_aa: CASSLSAGSNSPLHF

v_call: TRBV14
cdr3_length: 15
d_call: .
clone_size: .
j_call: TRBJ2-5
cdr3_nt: TGTGCCAGCAGCCAAGATCTGGACGCGTGGGAGACCCAGTACTTC
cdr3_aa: CASSQDLDAWETQYF

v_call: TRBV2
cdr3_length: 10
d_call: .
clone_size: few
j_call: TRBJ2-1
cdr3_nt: TGTGCCAGCAGGGACAATGAGCAGTTCTTC
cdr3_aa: CASRDNEQFF

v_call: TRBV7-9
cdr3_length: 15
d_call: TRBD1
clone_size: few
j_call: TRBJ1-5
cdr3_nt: TGTGCCAGCAGCTTAGTACAGGGGGACAATCAGCCCCAGCATTTT
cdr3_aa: CASSLVQGDNQPQHF

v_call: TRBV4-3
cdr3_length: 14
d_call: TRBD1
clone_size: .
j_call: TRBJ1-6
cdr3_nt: TGCGCCAGCAGCCAGGTACAGGGGACTTCACCCCTCCACTTT
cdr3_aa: CASSQVQGTSPLHF

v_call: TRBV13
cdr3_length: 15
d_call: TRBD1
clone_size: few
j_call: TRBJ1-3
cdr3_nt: TGTGCCAGCAGCCCTGACAGGGACGGGCGAAACACCATATATTTT
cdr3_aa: CASSPDRDGRNTIYF

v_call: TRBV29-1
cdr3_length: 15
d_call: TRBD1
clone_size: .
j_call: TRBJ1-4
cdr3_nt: TGCAGCGTTGAAGAGGTGGGACAGGAGGGTGAAAAACTGTTTTTT
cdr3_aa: CSVEEVGQEGEKLFF

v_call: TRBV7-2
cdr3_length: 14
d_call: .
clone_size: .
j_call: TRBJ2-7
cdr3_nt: TGTGCCAGCAGCTTAAGACCAGCCGTCTACGAGCAGTACTTC
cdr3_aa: CASSLRPAVYEQYF

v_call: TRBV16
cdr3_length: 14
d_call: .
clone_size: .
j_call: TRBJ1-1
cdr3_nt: TGTGCCAGCAGCCTAAATACTTTGAACACTGAAGCTTTCTTT
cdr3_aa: CASSLNTLNTEAFF

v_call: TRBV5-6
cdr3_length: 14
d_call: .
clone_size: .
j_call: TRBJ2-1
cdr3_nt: TGTGCCAGCAGCTTTAACCTCGACGGCTATGAGCAGTTCTTC
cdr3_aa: CASSFNLDGYEQFF

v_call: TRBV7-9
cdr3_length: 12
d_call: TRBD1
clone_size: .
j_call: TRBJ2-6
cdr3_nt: TGTGCCAGCAGCTACACAGGGGTCCTCCTGACTTTC
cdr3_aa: CASSYTGVLLTF

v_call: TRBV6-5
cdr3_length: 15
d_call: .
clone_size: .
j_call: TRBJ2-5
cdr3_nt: TGTGCCAGCAGGGAGGCCCCTCTGGGGAAAGAGACCCAGTACTTC
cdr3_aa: CASREAPLGKETQYF

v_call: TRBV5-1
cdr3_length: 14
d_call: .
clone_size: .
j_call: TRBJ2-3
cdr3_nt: TGCGCCAGCAGCTTGGGAGGCTTCACAGATACGCAGTATTTT
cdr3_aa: CASSLGGFTDTQYF

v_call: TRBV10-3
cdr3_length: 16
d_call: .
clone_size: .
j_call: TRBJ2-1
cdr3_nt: TGTGCCATACGGGGAGAAGGCGGGGCGTCCGTAAATGAGCAGTTCTTC
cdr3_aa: CAIRGEGGASVNEQFF

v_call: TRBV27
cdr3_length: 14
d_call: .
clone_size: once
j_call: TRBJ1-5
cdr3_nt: TGTGCCAGCAGTTTAAAGTCAGGCTATCAGCCCCAGCATTTT
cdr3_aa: CASSLKSGYQPQHF

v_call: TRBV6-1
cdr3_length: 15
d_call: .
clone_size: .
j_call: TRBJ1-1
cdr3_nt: TGTGCCAGCAGCTTACTAGAAAACGGACACACTGAAGCTTTCTTT
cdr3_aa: CASSLLENGHTEAFF

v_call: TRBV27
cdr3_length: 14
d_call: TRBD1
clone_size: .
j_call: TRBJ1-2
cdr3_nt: TGTGCCAGCAGTTCAAGGGGGCGCAACAATGGCTACACCTTC
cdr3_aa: CASSSRGRNNGYTF

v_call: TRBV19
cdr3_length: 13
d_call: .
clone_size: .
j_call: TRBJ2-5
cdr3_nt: TGTGCCAGTAGTATAGTAGGGGTAGAGACCCAGTACTTC
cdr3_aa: CASSIVGVETQYF

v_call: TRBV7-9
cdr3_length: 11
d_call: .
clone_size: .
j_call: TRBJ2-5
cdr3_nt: TGTGCCAGCAGCTCTGAGCGTTTTCCCCACTTC
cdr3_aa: CASSSERFPHF

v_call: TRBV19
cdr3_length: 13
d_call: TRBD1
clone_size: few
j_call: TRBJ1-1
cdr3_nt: TGTGCCAGTAGTCACAGGGGCGTCGATGAAGCTTTCTTT
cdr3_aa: CASSHRGVDEAFF

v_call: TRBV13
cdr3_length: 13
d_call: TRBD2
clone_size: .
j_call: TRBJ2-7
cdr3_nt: TGTGCCAGCACACATGGGCGGGGGGGCGAGCAGTACTTC
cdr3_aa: CASTHGRGGEQYF

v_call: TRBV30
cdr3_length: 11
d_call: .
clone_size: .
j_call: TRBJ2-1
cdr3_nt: TGTGCCTGTACTGACCGGGCCTACGAGTTCTTC
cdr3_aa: CACTDRAYEFF

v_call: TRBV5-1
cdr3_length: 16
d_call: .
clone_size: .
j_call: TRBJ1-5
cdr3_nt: TGCGCCAGCAGCCAGGGAGACTCTCCCAACAATCAGCCCCAGCATTTT
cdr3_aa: CASSQGDSPNNQPQHF

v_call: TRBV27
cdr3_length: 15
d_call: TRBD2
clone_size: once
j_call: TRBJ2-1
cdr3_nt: TGTGCCAGCAGTCCCGCCCAGCGGGGGTCAAATGAGCAGTTCTTC
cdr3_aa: CASSPAQRGSNEQFF

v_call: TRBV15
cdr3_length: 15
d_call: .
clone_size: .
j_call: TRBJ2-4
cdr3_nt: TGTGCCACCAGCAGAGTCCGGGACGCCAAAAACATTCAGTACTTC
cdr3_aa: CATSRVRDAKNIQYF

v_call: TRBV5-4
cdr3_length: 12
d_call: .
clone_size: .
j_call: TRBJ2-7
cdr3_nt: TGTGCCAGCAGCGGGGGGGCGCTCGAGCAGTACTTC
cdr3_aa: CASSGGALEQYF

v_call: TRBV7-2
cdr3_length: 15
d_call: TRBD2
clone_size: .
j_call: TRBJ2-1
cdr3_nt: TGTGCCAGCAGCTTATCGGGCGGACTAGGCGATGAGCAGTTCTTC
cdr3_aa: CASSLSGGLGDEQFF

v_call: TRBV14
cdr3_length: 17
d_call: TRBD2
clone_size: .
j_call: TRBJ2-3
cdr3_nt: TGTGCCAGCAGCCAAGATAGGAGGGAGGGCCGGGGAGATACGCAGTATTTT
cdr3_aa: CASSQDRREGRGDTQYF

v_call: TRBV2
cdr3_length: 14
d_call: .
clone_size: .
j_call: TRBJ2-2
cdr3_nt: TGTGCCAGCAATTACGGGGTTAACACCGGGGAGCTGTTTTTT
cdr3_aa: CASNYGVNTGELFF

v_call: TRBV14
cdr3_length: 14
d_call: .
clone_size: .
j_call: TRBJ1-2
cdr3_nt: TGTGCCAGCAGCCAACTAGCAGCTAACTATGGCTACACCTTC
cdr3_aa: CASSQLAANYGYTF

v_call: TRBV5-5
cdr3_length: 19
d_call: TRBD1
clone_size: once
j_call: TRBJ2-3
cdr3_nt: TGTGCCAGCAGTCTTCTTCCCGGTCAGGGGGCGGAAAGCACAGATACGCAGTATTTT
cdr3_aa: CASSLLPGQGAESTDTQYF